The clone carrying this T cell receptor (beta chain) was seen more than once but under ten times. The data were obtained in a study of cytomegalovirus exposure and HLA in healthy donors. Overall study: Of the donors genotyped, several hundred in all, 81% fell in the Caucasian-associated ancestry cluster.

Germline V lookup: CDR1 SGDLS, CDR2 YYNGEE. The ends lost 3 bases at V and 4 bases at J; junction bases unmatched: 9. The length of the CDR3 is 16 residues. A multiplex PCR was run with 60 Vbeta primers and 13 Jbeta primers. The data were produced by immunoSEQ multiplex PCR, yet TCRdb's version contains in-frame clones alone and is incomplete. The table records fewer than 150,000 clones, 60% to 85% of them present only once. The sample taken for sequencing was PBMCs. The TCR comes from a man aged 30-40 years in good health and CMV-seronegative. The V call is TRBV9, the J call TRBJ1-4; 7 bases agree with TRBD1. The CDR3 coding sequence is TGTGCCAGCAGCGAGGCGGTAGGACAGGTTAATGAAAAACTGTTTTTT. Translating it yields CASSEAVGQVNEKLFF.